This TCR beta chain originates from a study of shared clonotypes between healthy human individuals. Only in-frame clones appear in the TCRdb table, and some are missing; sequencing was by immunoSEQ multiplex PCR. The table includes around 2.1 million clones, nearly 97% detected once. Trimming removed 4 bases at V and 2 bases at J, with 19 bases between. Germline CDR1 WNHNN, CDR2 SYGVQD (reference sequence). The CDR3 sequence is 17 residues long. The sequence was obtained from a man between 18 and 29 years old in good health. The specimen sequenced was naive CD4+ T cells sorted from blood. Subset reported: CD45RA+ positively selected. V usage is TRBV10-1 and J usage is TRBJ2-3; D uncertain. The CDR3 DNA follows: TGCGCCAGCAGTGCCCCGAGGAGACTCCTAAACACAGATACGCAGTATTTT. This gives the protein CASSAPRRLLNTDTQYF.